This entry lists 4 T cell receptor beta chains sequenced from one sample in a study of shared clonotypes between healthy human individuals. Libraries were prepared by immunoSEQ multiplex PCR; TCRdb keeps only in-frame clonotypes and omits some of them. The repertoire consists of approximately 980,000 clones, with approximately 80% occurring once and the leading ten covering approximately 1.5%. Source material: memory CD4+ T cells sorted from blood. The subset denotes: CD45RA-negative fraction. All receptors come from a man between 18 and 29 years old in good health.

The chain joins TRBV27 to TRBJ2-5; 10 bases map to TRBD2. Germline-derived CDR1 and CDR2 are MNHEY and SMNVEV (reference sequence). Germline trimming cut 2 bases from V and 5 bases from J; bases unmatched to any gene: 11. CDR3 length: 17 residues. CDR3 coding DNA: TGTGCCAGCAGTTTAATAGGGCTAGCGGGAGACCGGGAGACCCAGTACTTC. Its translation: CASSLIGLAGDRETQYF.

This chain links TRBV6-5 with TRBJ2-2; a weak D match, TRBD2 (6 bases). Germline CDR1 MNHEY, CDR2 SVGAGI. Trimming stripped 2 bases from V and 3 bases from J, with 10 bases between. The CDR3 loop spans 15 amino acids. CDR3: CASSYAGLDTGELFF. As DNA, the CDR3 is TGTGCCAGCAGTTACGCGGGGCTAGACACCGGGGAGCTGTTTTTT.

This clone was picked up a small number of times. V gene TRBV7-8 combines with J gene TRBJ1-2; D may be TRBD1 (6 bases). Germline-derived CDR1 and CDR2 are SGHVS and FQNEAQ. Between the trimmed V and J ends, which lost 1 base and 5 bases, there was a span of 11 bases. The CDR3 has 14 residues. CDR3 nucleotides: TGTGCCAGCAGCTTAGGGAGCACAGGGTATGGCTACACCTTC. Translated, it gives CASSLGSTGYGYTF.

The chain joins TRBV7-2 to TRBJ2-3; tentatively, D is TRBD2 (6 bases). The CDR3 covers 13 residues. Germline CDR1 reads SGHTA; CDR2 reads FQGNSA. The CDR3 sequence is CSNPSDQTDTQYF. The CDR3 DNA is TGTTCCAACCCTAGCGACCAAACAGATACGCAGTATTTT.